This T cell receptor beta chain derives from a study of T cells in tuberculosis. General observations from the study: Cases with active tuberculosis were adults, while controls were adolescents. Active tuberculosis TCR-alpha repertoires lay closer to GMM-specific TCRs than IGRA-negative controls, suggesting clonal expansion.

About this clone: Its target is not known.

Produced via immunoSEQ multiplex PCR; TCRdb's table is partial and in-frame only. The top ten clones hold 3% to 4% of a sample with tens of thousands of clones, about 95% of them seen once. The TCR sequence derives from a donor between 5 and 29 years old with latent tuberculosis or without tuberculosis infection. Sequenced: PBMCs.

CDR3 amino acids: CASSFGTGAPSETQYF. The CDR3 nucleotides are TGCGCCAGCAGCTTCGGGACAGGGGCCCCTTCAGAGACCCAGTACTTC. The chain has TRBV5-1 and TRBJ2-5; 10 positions match TRBD1. Per germline, CDR1 SGHRS and CDR2 YFSETQ. V trimming: 2 bases; J trimming: 4 bases; junction bases outside the gene matches: 8. The CDR3 has 16 amino acids.